This TCR beta chain is from a study of blood T cell repertoires in COVID-19. Per the study methods: Nucleated cell counts were estimated from reference gene primer amplification. The method was immunoSEQ multiplex PCR; TCRdb's version includes in-frame clones alone and lacks a portion of them. V and J calls and clone size come straight from that table; D and trimming were deduced from the DNA. The table records approximately 250,000 clones, roughly 86% of them present only once. V lost 2 bases, J lost 5 bases, and 5 bases stayed unmatched. In germline, CDR1 is MNHNS, CDR2 SASEGT. This CDR3 region has 14 residues.

The V and J genes are TRBV6-1 and TRBJ2-7, with 8 bases aligning to TRBD2. The sequence was collected from a woman aged 25 to 39 who had recovered from COVID-19. The sample was PBMCs or T cells enriched from blood (not recorded which). This CDR3 reads CASSERTSTHEQYF. The CDR3 DNA is TGTGCCAGCAGTGAACGGACTAGCACCCACGAGCAGTACTTC.